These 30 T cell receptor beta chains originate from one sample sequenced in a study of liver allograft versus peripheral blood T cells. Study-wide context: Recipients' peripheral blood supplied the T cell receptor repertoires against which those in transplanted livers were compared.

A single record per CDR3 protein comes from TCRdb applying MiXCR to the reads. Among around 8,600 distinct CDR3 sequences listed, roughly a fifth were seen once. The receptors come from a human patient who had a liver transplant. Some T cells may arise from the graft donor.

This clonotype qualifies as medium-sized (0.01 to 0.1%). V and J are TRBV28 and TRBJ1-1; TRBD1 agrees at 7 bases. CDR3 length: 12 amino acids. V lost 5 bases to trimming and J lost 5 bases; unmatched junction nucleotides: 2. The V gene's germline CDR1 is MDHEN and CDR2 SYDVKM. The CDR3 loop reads CASSQGVTEAFF. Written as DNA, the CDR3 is TGTGCCAGCAGTCAGGGGGTAACTGAAGCTTTCTTT.

This CDR3 is CASSFSGGADEQFF. The CDR3 bases are TGTGCCAGCAGTTTTAGCGGGGGGGCGGATGAGCAGTTCTTC. V is TRBV12-3 or TRBV12-4 and J is TRBJ2-1; 11 bases line up with TRBD2. The CDR3 covers 14 residues. V shed 3 bases and J 8 bases; nucleotides not matched to a gene: 3.

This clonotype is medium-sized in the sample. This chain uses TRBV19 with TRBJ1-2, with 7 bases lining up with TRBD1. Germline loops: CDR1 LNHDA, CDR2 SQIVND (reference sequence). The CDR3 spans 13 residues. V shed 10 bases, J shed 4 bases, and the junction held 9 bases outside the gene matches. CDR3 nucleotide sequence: TGTGCCACCGTCGACAGGGAATCCTATGGCTACACCTTC. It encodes CATVDRESYGYTF.

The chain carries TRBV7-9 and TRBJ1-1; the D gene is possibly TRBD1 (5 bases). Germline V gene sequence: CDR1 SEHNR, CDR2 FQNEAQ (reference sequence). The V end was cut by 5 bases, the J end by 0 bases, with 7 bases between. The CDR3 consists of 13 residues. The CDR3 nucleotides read TGTGCCAGCAGCCAGGGAGTGAACACTGAAGCTTTCTTT. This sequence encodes CASSQGVNTEAFF.

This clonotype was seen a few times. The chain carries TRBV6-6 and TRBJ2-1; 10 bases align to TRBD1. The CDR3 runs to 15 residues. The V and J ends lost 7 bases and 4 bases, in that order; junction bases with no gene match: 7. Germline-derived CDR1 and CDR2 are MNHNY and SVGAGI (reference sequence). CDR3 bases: TGTGCCAGCACCGGGGACAGGGGACTTTACAATGAGCAGTTCTTC. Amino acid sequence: CASTGDRGLYNEQFF.

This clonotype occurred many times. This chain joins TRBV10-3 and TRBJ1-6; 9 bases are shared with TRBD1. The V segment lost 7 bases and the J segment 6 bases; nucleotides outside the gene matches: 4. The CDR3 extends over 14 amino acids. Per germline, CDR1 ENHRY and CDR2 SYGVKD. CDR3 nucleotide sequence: TGTGCCATCAAAGGGACAGGGATTAATTCACCCCTCCACTTT. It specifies CAIKGTGINSPLHF.

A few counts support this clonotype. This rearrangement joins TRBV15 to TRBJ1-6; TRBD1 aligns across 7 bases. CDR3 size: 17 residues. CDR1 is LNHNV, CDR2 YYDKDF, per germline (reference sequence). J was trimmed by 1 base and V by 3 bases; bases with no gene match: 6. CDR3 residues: CATSRTRDSSYNSPLHF. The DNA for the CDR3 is TGTGCCACCAGCAGGACCCGGGACAGTTCCTATAATTCACCCCTCCACTTT.

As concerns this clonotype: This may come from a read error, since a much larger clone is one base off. CDR3 protein: CATRGFFEDNPYEQYF. Here the CDR3 DNA reads TGTGCCACCAGGGGGTTTTTTGAGGACAACCCCTACGAGCAGTACTTC. The V call is TRBV15, the J call TRBJ2-7; D is perhaps TRBD1 (5 bases). The CDR3 has 16 amino acids. Germline CDR1 reads LNHNV; CDR2 reads YYDKDF (reference sequence). The V end was cut by 6 bases, the J end by 2 bases, with 20 bases between.

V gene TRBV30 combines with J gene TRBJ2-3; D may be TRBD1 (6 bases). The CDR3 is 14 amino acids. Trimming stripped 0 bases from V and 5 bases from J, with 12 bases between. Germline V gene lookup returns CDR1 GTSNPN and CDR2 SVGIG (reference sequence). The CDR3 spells CAWSVEGVGDTQYF. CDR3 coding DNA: TGTGCCTGGAGTGTAGAGGGGGTTGGAGATACGCAGTATTTT. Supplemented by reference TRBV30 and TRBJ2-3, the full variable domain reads SQTIHQWPATLVQPVGSPLSLECTVEGTSNPNLYWYRQAAGRGLQLLFYSVGIGQISSEVPQNLSASRPQDRQFILSSKKLLLSDSGFYLCAWSVEGVGDTQYFGPGTRLTVL.

The CDR3 reads CSARDQRKLAPLTDTQYF. As DNA, the CDR3 is TGCAGTGCTAGAGATCAAAGAAAATTAGCGCCCCTCACAGATACGCAGTATTTT. The rearrangement links TRBV20-1 to TRBJ2-3; a possible D gene is TRBD2 (5 bases). Germline V gives CDR1 DFQATT, CDR2 SNEGSKA (reference sequence). V was shortened by 0 bases and J by 2 bases, with 21 bases between the two germline ends. This CDR3 has 18 residues.

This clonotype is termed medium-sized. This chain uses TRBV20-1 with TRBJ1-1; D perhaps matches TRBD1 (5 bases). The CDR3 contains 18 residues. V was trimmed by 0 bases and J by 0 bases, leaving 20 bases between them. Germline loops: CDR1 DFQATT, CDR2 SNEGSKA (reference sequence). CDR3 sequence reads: CSARDRRTPRGMNTEAFF. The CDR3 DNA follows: TGCAGTGCTAGAGATAGAAGGACACCAAGGGGCATGAACACTGAAGCTTTCTTT.

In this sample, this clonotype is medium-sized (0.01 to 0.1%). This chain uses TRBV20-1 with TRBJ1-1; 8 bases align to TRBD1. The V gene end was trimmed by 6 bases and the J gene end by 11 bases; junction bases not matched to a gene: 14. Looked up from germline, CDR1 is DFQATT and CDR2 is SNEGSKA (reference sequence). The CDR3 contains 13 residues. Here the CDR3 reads CSATDSRTGKAFF. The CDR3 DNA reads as TGCAGTGCCACCGACTCCCGGACAGGGAAGGCTTTCTTT.

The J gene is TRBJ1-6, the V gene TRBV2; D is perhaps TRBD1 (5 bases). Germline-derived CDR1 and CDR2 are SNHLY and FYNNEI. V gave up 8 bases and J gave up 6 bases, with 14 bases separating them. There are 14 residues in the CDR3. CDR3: CASQGRGGNSPLHF. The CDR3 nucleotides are TGTGCCAGCCAGGGAAGGGGTGGTAATTCACCCCTCCACTTT. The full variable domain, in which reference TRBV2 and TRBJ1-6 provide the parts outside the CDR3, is EPEVTQTPSHQVTQMGQEVILRCVPISNHLYFYWYRQILGQKVEFLVSFYNNEISEKSEIFDDQFSVERPDGSNFTLKIRSTKLEDSAMYFCASQGRGGNSPLHFGNGTRLTVT.

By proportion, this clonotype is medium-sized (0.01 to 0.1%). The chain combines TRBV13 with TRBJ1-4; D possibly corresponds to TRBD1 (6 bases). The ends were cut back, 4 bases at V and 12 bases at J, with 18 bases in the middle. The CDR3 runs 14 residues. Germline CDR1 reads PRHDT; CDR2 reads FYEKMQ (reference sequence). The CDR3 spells CASSSIQTGNQLFF. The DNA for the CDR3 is TGTGCCAGCAGCTCAATTCAAACAGGGAACCAACTGTTTTTT.

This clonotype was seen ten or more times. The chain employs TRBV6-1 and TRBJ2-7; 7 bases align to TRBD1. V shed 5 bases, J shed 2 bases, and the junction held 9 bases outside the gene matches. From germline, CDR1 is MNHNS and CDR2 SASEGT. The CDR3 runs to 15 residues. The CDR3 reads CASSRTGETTYEQYF. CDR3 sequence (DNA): TGTGCCAGCAGTCGTACAGGGGAAACTACCTACGAGCAGTACTTC.

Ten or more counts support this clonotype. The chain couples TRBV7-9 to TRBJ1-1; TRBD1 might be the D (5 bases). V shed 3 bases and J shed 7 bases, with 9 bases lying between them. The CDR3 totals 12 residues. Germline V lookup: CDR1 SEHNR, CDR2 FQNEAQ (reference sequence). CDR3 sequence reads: CASSFGGGEAFF. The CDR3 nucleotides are TGTGCCAGCAGCTTCGGGGGGGGTGAAGCTTTCTTT.

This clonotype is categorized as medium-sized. CDR3 in DNA: TGTGCCAGCAGTTCGACCGGGACAGGCCCCTACAATGAGCAGTTCTTC. This translates into CASSSTGTGPYNEQFF. The J gene is TRBJ2-1, the V gene TRBV6-6; TRBD1 agrees at 8 bases. Germline CDR1 MNHNY, CDR2 SVGAGI (reference sequence). The CDR3 consists of 16 residues. J gave up 2 bases and V 4 bases, and 7 bases lay outside the gene matches.

CDR3 coding DNA: TGTGCCAGCAGCTTGAGGCAGGGAGTCAATTCACCCCTCCACTTT. This gives the protein CASSLRQGVNSPLHF. This rearrangement joins TRBV5-6 to TRBJ1-6; D may be TRBD1 (5 bases). The V end lost 1 base, the J end lost 7 bases, and 12 bases lay between the germline ends. The V gene's germline CDR1 is SGHDT and CDR2 YYEEEE. The CDR3 covers 15 residues.

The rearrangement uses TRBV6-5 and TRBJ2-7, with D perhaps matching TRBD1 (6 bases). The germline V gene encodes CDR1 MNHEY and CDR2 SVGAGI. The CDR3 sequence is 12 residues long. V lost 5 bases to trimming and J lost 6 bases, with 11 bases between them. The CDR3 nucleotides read TGTGCCAGCAGTCATCAGGGGCGCGAGCAGTACTTC. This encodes CASSHQGREQYF.

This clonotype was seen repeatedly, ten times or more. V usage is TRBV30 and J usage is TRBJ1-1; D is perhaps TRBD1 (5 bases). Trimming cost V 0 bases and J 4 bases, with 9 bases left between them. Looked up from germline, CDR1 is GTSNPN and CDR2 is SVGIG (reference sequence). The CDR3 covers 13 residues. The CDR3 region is CAWSVRGGTEAFF. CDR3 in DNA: TGTGCCTGGAGTGTACGGGGGGGCACTGAAGCTTTCTTT.

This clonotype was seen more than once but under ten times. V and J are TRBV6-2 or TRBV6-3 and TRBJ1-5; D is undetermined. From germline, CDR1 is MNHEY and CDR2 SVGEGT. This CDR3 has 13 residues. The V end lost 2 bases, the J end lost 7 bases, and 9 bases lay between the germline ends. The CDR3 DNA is TGTGCCAGCAGTTACGGTCGAGACCAGCCCCAGCATTTT. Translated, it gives CASSYGRDQPQHF.

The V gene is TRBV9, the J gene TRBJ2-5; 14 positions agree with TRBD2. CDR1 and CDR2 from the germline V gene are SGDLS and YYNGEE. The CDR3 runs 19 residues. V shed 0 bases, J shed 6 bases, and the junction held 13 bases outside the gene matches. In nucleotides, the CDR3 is TGTGCCAGCAGCGTAGACGAGACTAGCGGGGGGGCCGAATGGAAGACCCAGTACTTC. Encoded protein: CASSVDETSGGAEWKTQYF.

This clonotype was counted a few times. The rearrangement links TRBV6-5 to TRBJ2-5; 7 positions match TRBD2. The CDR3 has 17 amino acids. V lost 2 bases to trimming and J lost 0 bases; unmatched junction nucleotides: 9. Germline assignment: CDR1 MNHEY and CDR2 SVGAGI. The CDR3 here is CASSYLRGEPYQETQYF. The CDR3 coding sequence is TGTGCCAGCAGTTACCTCCGGGGGGAGCCGTACCAAGAGACCCAGTACTTC.

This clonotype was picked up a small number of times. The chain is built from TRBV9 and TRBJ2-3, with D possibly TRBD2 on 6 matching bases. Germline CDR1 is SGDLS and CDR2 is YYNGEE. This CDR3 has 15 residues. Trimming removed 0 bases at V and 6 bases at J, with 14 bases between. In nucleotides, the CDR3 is TGTGCCAGCAGCGTAGTGGGCTTAGGAGGGGATACGCAGTATTTT. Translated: CASSVVGLGGDTQYF. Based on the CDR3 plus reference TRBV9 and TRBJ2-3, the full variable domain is DSGVTQTPKHLITATGQRVTLRCSPRSGDLSVYWYQQSLDQGLQFLIQYYNGEERAKGNILERFSAQQFPDLHSELNLSSLELGDSALYFCASSVVGLGGDTQYFGPGTRLTVL.

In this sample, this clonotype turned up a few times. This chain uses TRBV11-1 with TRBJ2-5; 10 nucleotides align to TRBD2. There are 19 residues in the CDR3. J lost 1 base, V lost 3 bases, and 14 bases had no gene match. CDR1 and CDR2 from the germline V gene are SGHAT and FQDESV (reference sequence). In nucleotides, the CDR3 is TGTGCCAGCAGCTTGGCCGGGACTAGCGCATCCTGGAGCCAAGAGACCCAGTACTTC. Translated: CASSLAGTSASWSQETQYF.

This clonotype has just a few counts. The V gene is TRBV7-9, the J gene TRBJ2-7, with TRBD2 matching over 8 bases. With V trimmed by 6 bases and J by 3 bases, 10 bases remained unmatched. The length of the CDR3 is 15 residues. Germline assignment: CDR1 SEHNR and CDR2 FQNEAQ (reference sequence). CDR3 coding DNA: TGTGCCAGCAGTTTCCCCGGGACTAGTTTCTACGAGCAGTACTTC. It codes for CASSFPGTSFYEQYF.

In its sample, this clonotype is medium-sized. The chain's CDR3 is CASSFPGSGSPLHF. DNA of the CDR3: TGTGCCAGCAGTTTCCCGGGATCAGGGTCACCCCTCCACTTT. The V call is TRBV27, the J call TRBJ1-6; D perhaps matches TRBD1 (5 bases). Trimming cost V 3 bases and J 10 bases, with 13 bases left between them. Germline V gives CDR1 MNHEY, CDR2 SMNVEV (reference sequence). This CDR3 has 14 residues.

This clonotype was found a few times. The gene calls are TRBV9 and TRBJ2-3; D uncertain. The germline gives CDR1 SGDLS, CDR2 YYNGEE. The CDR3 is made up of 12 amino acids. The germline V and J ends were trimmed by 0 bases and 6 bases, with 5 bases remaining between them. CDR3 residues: CASSVEMDTQYF. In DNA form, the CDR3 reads TGTGCCAGCAGCGTAGAAATGGATACGCAGTATTTT.

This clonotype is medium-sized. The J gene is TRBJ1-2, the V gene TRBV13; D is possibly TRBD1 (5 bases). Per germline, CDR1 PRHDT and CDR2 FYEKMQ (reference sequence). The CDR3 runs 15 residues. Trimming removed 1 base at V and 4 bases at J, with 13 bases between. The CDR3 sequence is CASSLEQEGGYGYTF. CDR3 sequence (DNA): TGTGCCAGCAGCTTAGAACAGGAGGGAGGCTATGGCTACACCTTC.

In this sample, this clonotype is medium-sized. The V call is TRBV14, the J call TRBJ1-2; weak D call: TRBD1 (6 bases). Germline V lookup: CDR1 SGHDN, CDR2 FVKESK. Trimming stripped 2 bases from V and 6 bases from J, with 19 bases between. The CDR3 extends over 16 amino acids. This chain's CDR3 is CASSQRRGTQRDGYTF. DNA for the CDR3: TGTGCCAGCAGCCAAAGAAGGGGGACCCAAAGGGATGGCTACACCTTC.